This T cell receptor beta chain emerged from a study of T cell responses to AZD1222 COVID-19 vaccine. Findings and caveats of the study: Reports say nearly half of spike-specific TCRs go after unmutated variant regions. There were vaccine-associated CD4 TCRs across spike, dominant at 160-218 and 743-854.

Some clones are missing from TCRdb's copy, which holds only in-frame ones; the method was immunoSEQ multiplex PCR. This sample has 150,000 or so clones, with 88% found just once. About this clone: The antigen is unknown.

The CDR3 contains 14 residues. Germline CDR1 and CDR2: SGHRS and YFSETQ. The V end was cut by 8 bases, the J end by 0 bases, with 12 bases between. This receptor was taken from an adult in good health. This sequence joins TRBV5-1 and TRBJ1-5; possible D gene TRBD1, 6 bases. The sequencing used peripheral blood, collected on day 0 of AZD1222 vaccination. The CDR3 DNA is TGCGCCAGGACCACAGGGTATAGCAATCAGCCCCAGCATTTT. Translated, it gives CARTTGYSNQPQHF.